The 30 T cell receptor beta chains below were found in one sample sequenced in a study of T cell responses to AZD1222 COVID-19 vaccine. Only in-frame clones appear in the TCRdb table, and some are missing; sequencing was by immunoSEQ multiplex PCR. The sample lists 140,000 to 150,000 clones; roughly 92% were seen once. The sample in question was peripheral blood, obtained 28 days after the second AZD1222 dose. The receptors originated from an adult who received the AZD1222 COVID-19 vaccine.

V gene TRBV10-1 combines with J gene TRBJ1-2; 12 positions match TRBD1. CDR3 length equals 14 residues. Per germline, CDR1 WNHNN and CDR2 SYGVQD (reference sequence). Losses at the gene ends were 6 bases for V and 8 bases for J; bases not matched to a gene: 7. The CDR3 DNA sequence: TGCGCCAGCAGGGAGGGACAGGGGGCAGGGGGCTACACCTTC. It translates to CASREGQGAGGYTF.

This clone was detected once. The chain is built from TRBV3-1 (or the pseudogene TRBV3-2) and TRBJ2-3; D could derive from TRBD1 or TRBD2 (5 bases each). The germline CDR1 and CDR2 sequences are LGHDT and YNNKEL (reference sequence). The CDR3 is 18 residues long. Trimming left V 1 base short and J 8 bases short, with 25 bases between. CDR3 loop: CASSQAGYPGTPTGTQYF. The CDR3 nucleotides read TGTGCCAGCAGCCAAGCTGGTTACCCCGGGACGCCAACGGGTACGCAGTATTTT.

This chain joins TRBV7-2 and TRBJ2-7; D call uncertain. V lost 1 base to trimming and J lost 6 bases, with 10 bases between them. This CDR3 is built from 13 residues. The V gene's germline CDR1 is SGHTA and CDR2 FQGNSA. CDR3 DNA sequence: TGTGCCAGCAGCTTAGTCCCTTTCGGCGAGCAGTACTTC. Translating it yields CASSLVPFGEQYF.

The CDR3, as DNA: TGTGCCAGCCAAACCCGGGAGCCCTATAATTCACCCCTCCACTTT. It translates to CASQTREPYNSPLHF. This sequence joins TRBV27 and TRBJ1-6; unclear D gene. This CDR3 region has 15 residues. From germline, CDR1 is MNHEY and CDR2 SMNVEV (reference sequence). Deletions cut 8 bases from V and 2 bases from J, with 13 bases between.

The V and J genes are TRBV4-3 and TRBJ2-1, with D unclear. Trimming took off 3 bases at V and 4 bases at J, with 10 bases between the two ends. Germline assignment: CDR1 LGHNA and CDR2 YSLEER. CDR3 length equals 14 residues. CDR3 nucleotides: TGCGCCAGCAGCCAGCCCGGGTCTTACAATGAGCAGTTCTTC. Protein product: CASSQPGSYNEQFF.

V usage is TRBV10-3 and J usage is TRBJ1-4; the D is unclear. From germline, CDR1 is ENHRY and CDR2 SYGVKD. V shed 10 bases and J shed 5 bases, with 14 bases lying between them. This CDR3 spans 13 amino acids. CDR3 nucleotide sequence: TGTGCCACCTGCTCTCAGGCAAATGAAAAACTGTTTTTT. The encoded protein is CATCSQANEKLFF.

The chain links TRBV29-1 to TRBJ1-2; D uncertain. Germline V gene sequence: CDR1 SQVTM, CDR2 ANQGSEA. The CDR3 is made up of 13 amino acids. The ends were cut back, 3 bases at V and 8 bases at J, with 16 bases in the middle. The CDR3 loop reads CSVDPAATVGYTF. CDR3 DNA: TGCAGCGTTGATCCAGCCGCCACAGTGGGCTACACCTTC.

This clone appeared a few times. This chain uses TRBV6-2 or TRBV6-3 with TRBJ2-2; D gene ambiguous. CDR1 is MNHEY and CDR2 is SVGEGT in the germline V gene. This CDR3 comprises 15 residues. Between the trimmed V and J ends, which lost 5 bases and 9 bases, there was a span of 19 bases. The CDR3 DNA sequence: TGTGCCAGCAGTACCCCGGTGGGCAGCCACAGGGAGCTGTTTTTT. It is translated as CASSTPVGSHRELFF.

The chain recombines TRBV3-1 (or the pseudogene TRBV3-2) with TRBJ2-7; 12 bases line up with TRBD2. CDR1 and CDR2 (germline): LGHDT, YNNKEL (reference sequence). CDR3 length: 20 residues. V lost 3 bases, J lost 5 bases, and 20 bases stayed unmatched. The CDR3 region is CASSQESSRTSGAGNHEQYF. CDR3 nucleotides: TGTGCCAGCAGCCAGGAAAGTTCCCGGACTAGCGGGGCCGGGAACCACGAGCAGTACTTC.

The V call is TRBV7-9, the J call TRBJ1-5; tentatively, D is TRBD1 (5 bases). Trimming removed 4 bases from V and 7 bases from J, with 17 bases in between. There are 15 residues in the CDR3. Germline-derived CDR1 and CDR2 are SEHNR and FQNEAQ (reference sequence). CDR3 protein: CASSSDSSPLQPQHF. DNA of the CDR3: TGTGCCAGCAGCTCAGACAGTAGCCCCCTCCAGCCCCAGCATTTT.

This rearrangement joins TRBV24-1 to TRBJ2-5, with 7 bases that match TRBD2. V lost 2 bases and J lost 9; bases outside the gene matches: 14. The CDR3 consists of 16 residues. Per germline, CDR1 KGHDR and CDR2 SFDVKD. CDR3 sequence (DNA): TGTGCCACCAGTGATTCCCTAGCGGACCCCATCCGGGCCCAGTACTTC. Protein sequence: CATSDSLADPIRAQYF.

The V gene is TRBV27, the J gene TRBJ1-2; no definite D call. This CDR3 contains 15 residues. The V gene lost 6 bases and the J gene lost 4 bases, with 18 bases spanning the gap. Germline CDR1 is MNHEY and CDR2 is SMNVEV (reference sequence). The CDR3 is CASSPQTASGYGYTF. In nucleotides, the CDR3 is TGTGCCAGCAGCCCTCAGACGGCCTCGGGCTATGGCTACACCTTC.

This chain joins TRBV5-1 and TRBJ1-4; D is perhaps TRBD1 (6 bases). Trimming cost V 4 bases and J 5 bases, with 15 bases left between them. The CDR3 extends over 15 amino acids. Germline assignment: CDR1 SGHRS and CDR2 YFSETQ. Here the CDR3 DNA reads TGCGCCAGCAGCCTGGATTGGACAGTAAATGAAAAACTGTTTTTT. Its protein product is CASSLDWTVNEKLFF.

J is TRBJ1-3 and V is TRBV25-1; TRBD1 is a possible D gene (6 bases). This CDR3 spans 15 amino acids. Germline-derived CDR1 and CDR2 are MGHDK and SYGVNS. V was cut by 4 bases and J by 1 base, with 11 bases left in between. CDR3 DNA: TGTGCCAGCAGTGGGACAGCCGTATCTGGAAACACCATATATTTT. It specifies CASSGTAVSGNTIYF.

This chain uses TRBV6-1 with TRBJ1-5; 9 nucleotides match TRBD1. After removal of 2 bases from V and 6 bases from J, the junction contained 5 bases not matched to a gene. Germline V gives CDR1 MNHNS, CDR2 SASEGT. The CDR3 length is 15 residues. The DNA for the CDR3 is TGTGCCAGCAGTGAACGGGACAGGGACGGTCAGCCCCAGCATTTT. Residues: CASSERDRDGQPQHF.

The chain employs TRBV5-5 and TRBJ2-7, with a weak D call TRBD2 (6 bases). The V end lost 2 bases, the J end lost 5 bases, and 14 bases lay between the germline ends. The CDR3 contains 14 residues. Per the germline V gene, CDR1 is SGHKS and CDR2 is YYEKEE (reference sequence). The chain's CDR3 is CASSFGSGGDEQYF. The CDR3 coding sequence is TGTGCCAGCAGCTTTGGGTCCGGGGGAGACGAGCAGTACTTC.

This chain joins TRBV4-2 and TRBJ1-2, with D unclear. This CDR3 has 15 amino acids. From germline, CDR1 is LGHNA and CDR2 YNFKEQ. The V gene lost 0 bases and the J gene lost 1 base, with 9 bases spanning the gap. CDR3 in DNA: TGTGCCAGCAGCCAAGAGATGGGTATTAACTATGGCTACACCTTC. Translation gives CASSQEMGINYGYTF.

A few counts support this clone. This chain joins TRBV18 and TRBJ2-7; D ambiguous. The CDR3 has 11 amino acids. V lost 2 bases and J 3 bases, leaving 2 bases between the germline ends. Germline V CDR1 and CDR2: KGHSH, LQKENI. The CDR3 nucleotides read TGTGCCAGCTCACCAAACTACGAGCAGTACTTC. Translating it yields CASSPNYEQYF.

This chain uses TRBV7-6 with TRBJ1-4; D is undetermined. V was cut by 1 base and J by 5 bases, with 14 bases left in between. The CDR3 has 16 amino acids. CDR1 and CDR2 from the germline V gene are SGHVS and FNYEAQ. The CDR3 spells CASSLEGAARNEKLFF. CDR3 nucleotide sequence: TGTGCCAGCAGCTTAGAAGGCGCCGCTAGGAATGAAAAACTGTTTTTT.

The CDR3 sequence is CASSFRSSGSDTQYF. Written as DNA, the CDR3 is TGTGCCAGCAGTTTCAGGTCTAGCGGGTCAGATACGCAGTATTTT. The rearrangement uses TRBV27 and TRBJ2-3; 8 nucleotides agree with TRBD2. Trimming removed 3 bases from V and 4 bases from J; junction bases left unmatched: 6. Germline V lookup: CDR1 MNHEY, CDR2 SMNVEV (reference sequence). The CDR3 covers 15 residues.

The chain has TRBV12-5 and TRBJ1-2; TRBD1 agrees at 7 bases. CDR1 LGHNT and CDR2 FRNRAP come from the germline V gene. This CDR3 comprises 11 residues. As DNA, the CDR3 is TGTGCCTCGGGACAGTTATATGGCTACACCTTC. It encodes CASGQLYGYTF.

The chain carries TRBV9 and TRBJ2-7, with D possibly being TRBD1 (5 bases). The CDR3 runs 14 residues. Germline CDR1 is SGDLS and CDR2 is YYNGEE. V gave up 2 bases and J gave up 6 bases, with 15 bases separating them. The CDR3 sequence is CASSVGDSRREQYF. The CDR3 region has the DNA TGTGCCAGCAGCGTGGGTGACAGTCGACGCGAGCAGTACTTC.

The chain joins TRBV5-4 to TRBJ2-5; D assignment may be TRBD1 or TRBD2 (5 bases each). Germline V gives CDR1 SGHNT, CDR2 YYREEE (reference sequence). V was trimmed by 3 bases and J by 5 bases, leaving 17 bases between them. The CDR3 extends over 15 amino acids. DNA for the CDR3: TGTGCCAGCAGCTCCCGGGACCCTATCCCGGAGACCCAGTACTTC. It codes for CASSSRDPIPETQYF.

This rearrangement joins TRBV7-9 to TRBJ2-1, with D perhaps given as TRBD1 or TRBD2 (5 bases each). V gave up 3 bases and J gave up 9 bases, with 12 bases separating them. CDR1 and CDR2 from the germline V gene are SEHNR and FQNEAQ (reference sequence). The CDR3 is 13 amino acids. The CDR3 here is CASSFRVRGEQFF. In DNA form, the CDR3 reads TGTGCCAGCAGCTTCAGGGTTCGGGGTGAGCAGTTCTTC.

This clone was recorded once. The V call is TRBV10-3, the J call TRBJ2-1; TRBD1 matches at 7 bases. The CDR3 consists of 15 residues. Trimming cost V 5 bases and J 5 bases; bases outside gene matches: 9. CDR1 is ENHRY and CDR2 is SYGVKD in the germline V gene. The CDR3 DNA follows: TGTGCCATCAGTAGCCTTGAGGGGGCCAACAATGAGCAGTTCTTC. Amino acid sequence: CAISSLEGANNEQFF.

V gene TRBV3-1 (or the pseudogene TRBV3-2) combines with J gene TRBJ2-7; no definite D call. The germline V and J ends were trimmed by 0 bases and 3 bases, with 6 bases remaining between them. The CDR3 runs 13 residues. Germline CDR1 is LGHDT and CDR2 is YNNKEL (reference sequence). The CDR3 nucleotides read TGTGCCAGCAGCCAAGACGGCTACTACGAGCAGTACTTC. Translating gives CASSQDGYYEQYF.

This sequence joins TRBV5-6 and TRBJ2-7; 10 bases are a match to TRBD2. Germline V gene sequence: CDR1 SGHDT, CDR2 YYEEEE. The CDR3 spans 16 residues. With 1 base clipped from V and 3 bases from J, the junction kept 7 bases outside the gene matches. CDR3 in DNA: TGTGCCAGCAGCTTGTGGGCTAGCGGGAGCCGCTACGAGCAGTACTTC. Translation: CASSLWASGSRYEQYF. Variable domain in full (rest from reference TRBV5-6 and TRBJ2-7): DAGVTQSPTHLIKTRGQQVTLRCSPKSGHDTVSWYQQALGQGPQFIFQYYEEEERQRGNFPDRFSGHQFPNYSSELNVNALLLGDSALYLCASSLWASGSRYEQYFGPGTRLTVT.

The chain is built from TRBV6-6 and TRBJ1-1; 9 bases are shared with TRBD1. The CDR3 loop spans 14 amino acids. V lost 4 bases, J lost 3 bases, and 3 bases stayed unmatched. Germline V gene lookup returns CDR1 MNHNY and CDR2 SVGAGI (reference sequence). The CDR3 reads CASSSTGGDTEAFF. The CDR3 nucleotides are TGTGCCAGCAGTTCGACAGGGGGGGACACTGAAGCTTTCTTT.

The chain couples TRBV18 to TRBJ2-5, with D maybe TRBD2 (5 bases). Between the trimmed V and J ends, which lost 3 bases and 3 bases, there was a span of 8 bases. Looked up from germline, CDR1 is KGHSH and CDR2 is LQKENI. This CDR3 contains 13 residues. This CDR3 is CASSPGREETQYF. CDR3 in DNA: TGTGCCAGCTCACCGGGGAGAGAAGAGACCCAGTACTTC. The full variable domain, rest sourced from reference TRBV18 and TRBJ2-5, is NAGVMQNPRHLVRRRGQEARLRCSPMKGHSHVYWYRQLPEEGLKFMVYLQKENIIDESGMPKERFSAEFPKEGPSILRIQQVVRGDSAAYFCASSPGREETQYFGPGTRLLVL.

The chain recombines TRBV4-1 with TRBJ1-5, with D tentatively TRBD1 (5 bases). Germline values: CDR1 MGHRA, CDR2 YSYEKL. V dropped 3 bases and J dropped 3 bases, with 18 bases sitting between them. This CDR3 is 17 amino acids long. Here the CDR3 DNA reads TGCGCCAGCAGCCATAGACTCGACAGCCAAGCCAATCAGCCCCAGCATTTT. Its translation is CASSHRLDSQANQPQHF.